A selection of T cell receptor beta chains follows, all from one sample in a study of cytomegalovirus exposure and HLA in healthy donors. Sequenced by immunoSEQ multiplex PCR; TCRdb stores in-frame clones only, minus some. The table includes under 150,000 clones, 70% to 80% detected once. Sequencing was performed on PBMCs. The receptors come from a human donor in good health. Both conserved end residues are part of each CDR3. The order of the fields is J gene, clone size, CDR3 length, D gene, V gene, CDR3 protein, CDR3 DNA. The D gene is left open where the match is weak. Expanded clones are given a class, and other clones once, few, many or no size at all.

TRBJ1-1 NA 15 NA TRBV5-1 CASSLVDSGVTEAFF TGCGCCAGCAGCTTGGTGGACAGTGGGGTCACTGAAGCTTTCTTT
TRBJ2-7 NA 14 TRBD2 TRBV18 CASSPRSGAYEQYF TGTGCCAGCTCACCCCGAAGCGGGGCCTACGAGCAGTACTTC
TRBJ2-1 NA 15 TRBD1 TRBV5-4 CASSLDRGVGNEQFF TGTGCCAGCAGCTTGGACAGGGGAGTAGGGAATGAGCAGTTCTTC
TRBJ2-4 few 13 NA TRBV30 CARGAGVGNIQYF TGTGCCCGGGGGGCAGGGGTGGGCAACATTCAGTACTTC
TRBJ2-6 once 17 NA TRBV18 CASSPDSEKTGANVLTF TGTGCCAGCTCACCCGACTCGGAAAAAACTGGGGCCAACGTCCTGACTTTC
TRBJ1-4 NA 14 TRBD1 TRBV6-5 CASSPGTANEKLFF TGTGCCAGCAGTCCCGGGACAGCTAATGAAAAACTGTTTTTT
TRBJ1-1 few 14 NA TRBV21-1 CASSQAGGGTEAFF TGTGCCAGCAGCCAGGCAGGGGGCGGAACTGAAGCTTTCTTT
TRBJ1-2 once 14 TRBD1 TRBV5-4 CASSLDRGRGGYTF TGTGCCAGCAGCTTGGACAGGGGGCGTGGTGGCTACACCTTC
TRBJ2-1 NA 15 NA TRBV2 CASSAETSRRNEQFF TGTGCCAGCAGTGCGGAGACTAGTCGTCGCAATGAGCAGTTCTTC
TRBJ2-1 NA 17 TRBD2 TRBV14 CASSQWSGVIGYNEQFF TGTGCCAGCAGCCAGTGGAGCGGGGTAATTGGGTACAATGAGCAGTTCTTC
TRBJ2-7 NA 15 NA TRBV28 CASSLPTWQRYEQYF TGTGCCAGCAGTTTACCGACTTGGCAGCGGTACGAGCAGTACTTC
TRBJ1-2 few 14 NA TRBV4-3 CASSQVGANYGYTF TGCGCCAGCAGCCAAGTCGGGGCTAACTATGGCTACACCTTC
TRBJ2-3 NA 15 NA TRBV6-7 CASSYPEGSTDTQYF TGTGCCAGCAGTTACCCCGAGGGTAGCACAGATACGCAGTATTTT
TRBJ1-1 NA 16 TRBD1 TRBV28 CASSLTGIPQNTEAFF TGTGCCAGCAGTTTGACAGGGATACCACAGAACACTGAAGCTTTCTTT
TRBJ2-7 NA 14 TRBD1 TRBV30 CAWRGQGRPYEQYF TGTGCCTGGCGAGGACAGGGAAGACCCTACGAGCAGTACTTC
TRBJ2-7 NA 16 NA TRBV27 CASSYGTGRNRDEQYF TGTGCCAGCAGCTACGGCACCGGGAGGAACAGGGACGAGCAGTACTTC
TRBJ1-1 NA 10 NA TRBV20-1 CSAVRGKAFF TGCAGTGCGGTGCGGGGGAAGGCTTTCTTT
TRBJ2-7 NA 15 NA TRBV7-9 CASSATFRGSYEQYF TGTGCCAGCAGCGCAACCTTCAGGGGTTCCTACGAGCAGTACTTC
TRBJ2-7 NA 18 NA TRBV15 CATSREPGRAPTTDEQYF TGTGCCACCAGCAGAGAGCCCGGCAGGGCCCCCACCACCGACGAGCAGTACTTC
TRBJ1-4 NA 16 NA TRBV7-2 CASSRRVGATNEKLFF TGTGCCAGCAGCCGGAGAGTGGGTGCAACTAATGAAAAACTGTTTTTT
TRBJ2-7 few 12 NA TRBV27 CASDCNLYEQYF TGTGCCAGCGACTGCAACCTGTACGAGCAGTACTTC
TRBJ2-6 NA 17 NA TRBV25-1 CASSQSGSPSGANVLTF TGTGCCAGCAGTCAATCAGGGTCCCCCTCTGGGGCCAACGTCCTGACTTTC
TRBJ2-1 NA 14 NA TRBV6-5 CASISRGSYNEQFF TGTGCCAGCATCTCCAGGGGCTCCTACAATGAGCAGTTCTTC
TRBJ2-6 NA 15 NA TRBV6-5 CASREQSSGANVLTF TGTGCCAGCAGGGAACAGTCCTCTGGGGCCAACGTCCTGACTTTC
TRBJ2-5 NA 14 NA TRBV2 CASLWGGPQETQYF TGTGCCAGCCTCTGGGGGGGGCCCCAAGAGACCCAGTACTTC
TRBJ2-6 few 17 NA TRBV9 CASSASQQGSGANVLTF TGTGCCAGCAGCGCCTCTCAACAGGGCTCTGGGGCCAACGTCCTGACTTTC
TRBJ2-3 NA 15 TRBD1 TRBV6-5 CASNPRDRVSDTQYF TGTGCCAGCAATCCCCGGGACAGGGTTTCAGATACGCAGTATTTT
TRBJ2-5 NA 14 NA TRBV9 CASSVGGGAGTQYF TGTGCCAGCAGCGTAGGGGGGGGCGCGGGGACCCAGTACTTC
TRBJ1-3 few 13 NA TRBV5-6 CASSLAGGNTIYF TGTGCCAGCAGCTTGGCCGGGGGAAACACCATATATTTT
TRBJ2-7 NA 15 TRBD1 TRBV5-1 CASSELDRSRYEQYF TGCGCCAGCAGCGAACTGGACAGGTCCCGCTACGAGCAGTACTTC
TRBJ1-2 NA 17 TRBD1 TRBV4-3 CASRKSEQGIGNYGYTF TGCGCCAGCAGGAAAAGTGAACAGGGGATTGGAAACTATGGCTACACCTTC
TRBJ1-1 few 14 NA TRBV25-1 CASSFSGRGTEAFF TGTGCCAGCAGCTTCAGTGGAAGGGGCACTGAAGCTTTCTTT
TRBJ2-3 NA 16 NA TRBV6-1 CASSAHRATSTDTQYF TGTGCCAGCAGTGCCCACCGAGCCACTAGCACAGATACGCAGTATTTT
TRBJ2-6 NA 21 NA TRBV7-3 CSSSPRVTSLALLSGANVLTF TGTTCCAGCAGCCCACGGGTTACTAGCTTAGCCCTCCTATCTGGGGCCAACGTCCTGACTTTC
TRBJ1-1 NA 14 NA TRBV5-4 CASSPNPGISEAFF TGTGCCAGCAGCCCAAATCCGGGGATCTCTGAAGCTTTCTTT
TRBJ1-5 few 17 NA TRBV9 CASSVAGRGWGNQPQHF TGTGCCAGCAGCGTAGCTGGGAGGGGATGGGGCAATCAGCCCCAGCATTTT
TRBJ2-3 NA 15 TRBD2 TRBV10-3 CAIRSGGRAFDTQYF TGTGCCATCAGGAGTGGCGGGAGGGCCTTCGATACGCAGTATTTT
TRBJ2-1 NA 15 NA TRBV28 CASSSGTAIYNEQFF TGTGCCAGCAGCTCCGGTACTGCCATCTACAATGAGCAGTTCTTC
TRBJ1-3 NA 14 NA TRBV19 CASSIGSVSDTIYF TGTGCCAGTAGTATAGGTTCGGTTTCGGACACCATATATTTT
TRBJ1-5 NA 14 NA TRBV28 CASSYFGVRQPQHF TGTGCCAGCAGTTACTTCGGGGTCCGGCAGCCCCAGCATTTT
TRBJ2-1 NA 14 NA TRBV7-2 CASSLAAGANEQFF TGTGCCAGCAGCTTAGCCGCAGGGGCCAATGAGCAGTTCTTC
TRBJ2-5 NA 14 NA TRBV5-1 CASSWGSGEETQYF TGCGCCAGCAGCTGGGGTTCAGGGGAAGAGACCCAGTACTTC
TRBJ2-7 NA 15 TRBD2 TRBV9 CASSHGTSGPYEQYF TGTGCCAGCAGCCACGGCACTAGCGGGCCCTACGAGCAGTACTTC
TRBJ2-7 NA 12 NA TRBV15 CATSRMSGEQYF TGTGCCACCAGTCGCATGTCGGGCGAGCAGTACTTC
TRBJ2-3 NA 20 TRBD2 TRBV9 CASSSHGSASGGRNTDTQYF TGTGCCAGCAGCTCCCACGGTTCGGCTAGCGGGGGAAGGAACACAGATACGCAGTATTTT
TRBJ1-1 NA 15 NA TRBV7-8 CASSRAGHPNTEAFF TGTGCCAGCAGCCGAGCTGGACACCCGAACACTGAAGCTTTCTTT
TRBJ1-1 once 13 NA TRBV10-2 CASRTGYHTEAFF TGCGCCAGCAGAACAGGGTATCACACTGAAGCTTTCTTT
TRBJ2-6 NA 17 TRBD1 TRBV9 CASSPGTGGTGANVLTF TGTGCCAGCAGCCCCGGGACAGGGGGGACTGGGGCCAACGTCCTGACTTTC
TRBJ1-2 NA 13 NA TRBV19 CASSISQGLGYTF TGTGCCAGTAGTATTAGCCAGGGGCTCGGCTACACCTTC
TRBJ2-3 NA 12 NA TRBV10-3 CAIRPTGDTQYF TGTGCCATCAGGCCCACAGGGGATACGCAGTATTTT
TRBJ1-4 NA 13 TRBD1 TRBV9 CATSHGQGEKLFF TGTGCCACGTCCCACGGACAGGGAGAAAAACTGTTTTTT
TRBJ1-5 once 16 NA TRBV7-2 CASSHLGGARNQPQHF TGTGCCAGCAGCCACCTGGGGGGGGCGCGCAATCAGCCCCAGCATTTT
TRBJ2-2 NA 15 TRBD1 TRBV6-5 CASSYGTGGTGELFF TGTGCCAGCAGTTACGGGACAGGGGGCACCGGGGAGCTGTTTTTT
TRBJ1-2 NA 17 NA TRBV19 CASSSDLGAGTNYGYTF TGTGCCAGTAGTTCGGACCTGGGGGCCGGGACTAACTATGGCTACACCTTC
TRBJ2-1 once 14 TRBD1 TRBV19 CASSIRDSYNEQFF TGTGCCAGTAGTATCAGGGACAGCTACAATGAGCAGTTCTTC
TRBJ1-2 NA 13 NA TRBV30 CAWSVNREGGYTF TGTGCCTGGAGTGTAAATCGGGAGGGCGGCTACACCTTC
TRBJ1-2 NA 15 TRBD1 TRBV6-6 CASSYGSDRAGGYTF TGTGCCAGCAGTTACGGTTCCGACAGGGCTGGTGGCTACACCTTC
TRBJ1-4 NA 19 TRBD1 TRBV28 CASRNMKDRGRFTNEKLFF TGTGCCAGCAGGAATATGAAGGACAGGGGGCGGTTCACTAATGAAAAACTGTTTTTT
TRBJ2-1 NA 17 TRBD1 TRBV4-1 CASSQEPTQGAGNEQFF TGCGCCAGCAGCCAAGAACCCACACAGGGGGCCGGCAATGAGCAGTTCTTC